This T cell receptor beta chain is from a study of T cell responses to AZD1222 COVID-19 vaccine. Regarding this clone: Its antigen is still unknown.

Method: immunoSEQ multiplex PCR; TCRdb's copy keeps in-frame clones and lacks some. The sample contains just over 90,000 clones, 80% to 90% of which appear only once. Overall study results and limits: Spike as a whole was targeted by vaccine-associated CD4 TCRs, dominant at 160-218 and 743-854. Once two AZD1222 doses were given, Spike-specific TCR breadth and depth went up. Possibly, clonal diversity was underestimated; donors were largely white British and included more females.

The CDR3 extends over 14 amino acids. Trimming took off 3 bases at V and 2 bases at J, with 11 bases between the two ends. Germline-derived CDR1 and CDR2 are SGHDN and FVKESK. The genes are TRBV14 and TRBJ2-7; D is uncertain. The sequencing used peripheral blood, collected 28 days after the second AZD1222 dose. The origin of this receptor is an adult who received the AZD1222 COVID-19 vaccine. In DNA form, the CDR3 reads TGTGCCAGCAGCCAGGTGACATACGCCTACGAGCAGTACTTC. Translation gives CASSQVTYAYEQYF.